These 22 T cell receptor beta chains originate from one sample sequenced in a study of blood T cells in healthy people across ages. Combining a sample-barcoded 5' primer with a J-beta primer mix, a second PCR ran for roughly 6 to 12 cycles. TCRdb itself ran the 5' RACE reads through MiXCR, one entry per CDR3 protein. This table holds approximately 800,000 distinct CDR3 sequences, around 62% found once. The sample comprised blood. These receptors were collected from a young man in good health.

V and J are TRBV5-6 and TRBJ2-3, with D perhaps TRBD1 (5 bases). The germline V gene has CDR1 SGHDT and CDR2 YYEEEE. This CDR3 has 16 residues. V was trimmed by 4 bases and J by 2 bases, leaving 17 bases between them. The CDR3 nucleotides read TGTGCCAGCAGCGGAGACAGTGGGGCAACCACAGATACGCAGTATTTT. Residues: CASSGDSGATTDTQYF. Looking up the rest from reference TRBV5-6 and TRBJ2-3 gives the full variable domain: DAGVTQSPTHLIKTRGQQVTLRCSPKSGHDTVSWYQQALGQGPQFIFQYYEEEERQRGNFPDRFSGHQFPNYSSELNVNALLLGDSALYLCASSGDSGATTDTQYFGPGTRLTVL.

The chain links TRBV10-3 to TRBJ2-1; D gene uncertain. Germline assignment: CDR1 ENHRY and CDR2 SYGVKD. V was pared by 7 bases and J by 7 bases, with 17 bases between. The CDR3 runs 14 residues. The CDR3: CAIKEGLERNEQFF. In DNA form, the CDR3 reads TGTGCCATCAAGGAAGGCTTAGAGAGGAATGAGCAGTTCTTC.

The CDR3: CASSHGAGGPLTDTQYF. The CDR3 DNA follows: TGTGCCAGCAGCCACGGAGCGGGGGGGCCTTTAACAGATACGCAGTATTTT. The chain combines TRBV4-2 with TRBJ2-3; TRBD2 matches at 10 bases. Germline V gene lookup returns CDR1 LGHNA and CDR2 YNFKEQ. This CDR3 contains 17 residues. The V and J ends lost 3 bases and 3 bases, in that order; junction bases with no gene match: 9.

The chain combines TRBV7-2 with TRBJ1-2; 9 positions match TRBD1. The V gene end was trimmed by 4 bases and the J gene end by 8 bases; junction bases not matched to a gene: 8. The CDR3 spans 14 residues. In germline, CDR1 is SGHTA, CDR2 FQGNSA. CDR3 sequence reads: CASSSAGTGYGYTF. The CDR3 DNA reads TGTGCCAGCAGCTCCGCCGGGACAGGGTACGGCTACACCTTC. The entire variable domain, with the rest obtained from reference TRBV7-2 and TRBJ1-2, is as follows: GAGVSQSPSNKVTEKGKDVELRCDPISGHTALYWYRQSLGQGLEFLIYFQGNSAPDKSGLPSDRFSAERTGGSVSTLTIQRTQQEDSAVYLCASSSAGTGYGYTFGSGTRLTVV.

CDR3 protein: CASSLATDRGSRQPQHF. CDR3 DNA sequence: TGTGCCAGCAGCTTAGCGACCGACAGGGGGTCCAGGCAGCCCCAGCATTTT. V is TRBV7-9 and J is TRBJ1-5, with 9 nucleotides matching TRBD1. Germline values: CDR1 SEHNR, CDR2 FQNEAQ (reference sequence). This CDR3 spans 17 amino acids. V shed 0 bases and J 7 bases; nucleotides not matched to a gene: 10.

The CDR3 sequence is CASQDSGANVLTF. DNA for the CDR3: TGTGCCAGCCAAGACTCTGGGGCCAACGTCCTGACTTTC. V is TRBV28 and J is TRBJ2-6; no clear D. CDR1 is MDHEN and CDR2 is SYDVKM in the germline V gene. The CDR3 sequence is 13 residues long. Deletions cut 8 bases from V and 0 bases from J, with 5 bases between. Filled out from reference TRBV28 and TRBJ2-6, the complete variable domain reads DVKVTQSSRYLVKRTGEKVFLECVQDMDHENMFWYRQDPGLGLRLIYFSYDVKMKEKGDIPEGYSVSREKKERFSLILESASTNQTSMYLCASQDSGANVLTFGAGSRLTVL.

This clonotype was observed a handful of times. The gene calls are TRBV2 and TRBJ2-1, with 10 bases lining up with TRBD2. V lost 6 bases to trimming and J lost 9 bases; unmatched junction nucleotides: 11. The CDR3 spans 15 residues. Germline V gene lookup returns CDR1 SNHLY and CDR2 FYNNEI. The CDR3 coding sequence is TGTGCCAGCAGGAGAGAGCGGGGGGGCTGGGGTGAGCAGTTCTTC. As protein: CASRRERGGWGEQFF.

CDR3 sequence reads: CASSLRRGHQPQHF. The CDR3 bases are TGTGCCAGCAGTTTACGGAGGGGCCATCAGCCCCAGCATTTT. This chain uses TRBV12-3 or TRBV12-4 with TRBJ1-5, with D perhaps matching TRBD1 (5 bases). The V gene lost 2 bases and the J gene lost 5 bases, with 10 bases spanning the gap. CDR3 length: 14 amino acids.

This clonotype was found a few times. The CDR3 DNA is TGCAGTGCTAGCGGGGGACTAGCCCAATACAATGAGCAGTTCTTC. This codes for CSASGGLAQYNEQFF. The chain combines TRBV20-1 with TRBJ2-1; 9 nucleotides align to TRBD2. This CDR3 region has 15 residues. Germline trimming cut 3 bases from V and 4 bases from J; bases unmatched to any gene: 7. Per germline, CDR1 DFQATT and CDR2 SNEGSKA (reference sequence).

This chain links TRBV12-3 or TRBV12-4 with TRBJ1-2, with 8 bases matching TRBD1. V shed 3 bases, J shed 8 bases, and the junction held 5 bases outside the gene matches. The CDR3 has 13 amino acids. CDR3 DNA sequence: TGTGCCAGCAGTTTTCAGGGGGCGGTGGGCTACACCTTC. Protein sequence: CASSFQGAVGYTF.

Concerning this clonotype: The junction and the germline gene differ at one end; a read error may be behind it. The chain employs TRBV7-9 and TRBJ2-2; D is possibly TRBD1 or TRBD2 (6 bases each). CDR3 length: 16 residues. Per the germline V gene, CDR1 is SEHNR and CDR2 is FQNEAQ (reference sequence). The CDR3 protein is CASSLGGRGAPGELFF. CDR3 bases: TGTGCCAGCAGTTTAGGGGGGCGAGGCGCACCCGGGGAGCTGTTTTTT.

This clonotype was seen only a few times. The chain links TRBV4-2 to TRBJ2-7; perhaps TRBD2 as D (5 bases). The CDR3 covers 14 residues. Germline V gene lookup returns CDR1 LGHNA and CDR2 YNFKEQ. Trimming took off 1 base at V and 5 bases at J, with 12 bases between the two ends. The DNA of the CDR3 is TGTGCCAGCAGCCAAGGAGCGGACGGGGACGAGCAGTACTTC. Translated, it gives CASSQGADGDEQYF.

The rearrangement links TRBV19 to TRBJ2-7; D may be TRBD1 or TRBD2 (5 bases each). The V end lost 6 bases, the J end lost 5 bases, and 14 bases lay between the germline ends. This CDR3 is 13 amino acids long. Germline CDR1 and CDR2: LNHDA and SQIVND (reference sequence). The CDR3 loop is CASSTGRINEQYF. CDR3 nucleotide sequence: TGTGCCAGTAGCACGGGACGTATCAACGAGCAGTACTTC.

The chain links TRBV5-1 to TRBJ2-7, with 7 bases aligning to TRBD2. This CDR3 contains 15 residues. V trimming: 2 bases; J trimming: 0 bases; junction bases outside the gene matches: 5. The V gene's germline CDR1 is SGHRS and CDR2 YFSETQ. DNA for the CDR3: TGCGCCAGCAGCTTAAGCGGGGCTCTCTCCTACGAGCAGTACTTC. Its translation: CASSLSGALSYEQYF. Full variable domain (missing parts from reference TRBV5-1 and TRBJ2-7): KAGVTQTPRYLIKTRGQQVTLSCSPISGHRSVSWYQQTPGQGLQFLFEYFSETQRNKGNFPGRFSGRQFSNSRSEMNVSTLELGDSALYLCASSLSGALSYEQYFGPGTRLTVT.

Concerning this clonotype: The junction departs from the called germline gene at one end, perhaps through a read error. The chain recombines TRBV10-3 with TRBJ2-3; the D call may be TRBD1 or TRBD2 (5 bases each). Germline lookup yields CDR1 ENHRY and CDR2 SYGVKD. This CDR3 has 15 residues. The CDR3 DNA sequence: TGTGCCATCAGCCGAGGGATATCTGGTACAGGTACGCAGTATTTT. Protein product: CAISRGISGTGTQYF.

The chain is built from TRBV9 and TRBJ1-3; possibly TRBD1 for D (5 bases). Deletions cut 3 bases from V and 0 bases from J, with 7 bases between. The CDR3 is made up of 14 amino acids. The germline V gene encodes CDR1 SGDLS and CDR2 YYNGEE. The DNA for the CDR3 is TGTGCCAGCAGCGACAGGATCTCTGGAAACACCATATATTTT. Its protein product is CASSDRISGNTIYF.

This clonotype was observed a few times. This sequence joins TRBV7-9 and TRBJ2-7; 9 bases line up with TRBD1. CDR1 and CDR2 from the germline V gene are SEHNR and FQNEAQ (reference sequence). Germline trimming cut 5 bases from V and 4 bases from J; bases unmatched to any gene: 9. The CDR3 is 15 residues long. CDR3 sequence reads: CASSPDRGWVYEQYF. The CDR3 bases are TGTGCCAGCAGCCCGGACAGGGGATGGGTTTACGAGCAGTACTTC.

The table lists this clonotype with a few counts. The chain uses TRBV6-4 and TRBJ2-7, with a tentative D call TRBD2 (5 bases). The germline gives CDR1 MRHNA, CDR2 SNTAGT. Trimming took off 4 bases at V and 2 bases at J, with 15 bases between the two ends. The length of the CDR3 is 15 residues. In nucleotides, the CDR3 is TGTGCCAGCAGTGCGGACTCGGCCGGAACCTACGAGCAGTACTTC. Amino acids: CASSADSAGTYEQYF.

This clonotype was recorded a few times. The chain couples TRBV12-3 or TRBV12-4 to TRBJ2-3; the D is unclear. The CDR3 is 13 amino acids. V was trimmed by 3 bases and J by 8 bases, leaving 12 bases between them. The CDR3 nucleotides read TGTGCCAGCAGTTTGTACAGTCAGGTTACGCAGTATTTT. Its protein is CASSLYSQVTQYF.

V and J are TRBV7-9 and TRBJ1-2; D uncertain. Germline V gives CDR1 SEHNR, CDR2 FQNEAQ (reference sequence). Trimming removed 1 base at V and 4 bases at J, with 10 bases between. The CDR3 length is 14 residues. The CDR3 DNA reads as TGTGCCAGCAGCTTAGGCCCAGCTCGCTATGGCTACACCTTC. Translation: CASSLGPARYGYTF. The full variable domain, completed using reference TRBV7-9 and TRBJ1-2, is DTGVSQNPRHKITKRGQNVTFRCDPISEHNRLYWYRQTLGQGPEFLTYFQNEAQLEKSRLLSDRFSAERPKGSFSTLEIQRTEQGDSAMYLCASSLGPARYGYTFGSGTRLTVV.

The J gene is TRBJ2-1, the V gene TRBV5-1, with D unclear. CDR3 size: 14 residues. The germline gives CDR1 SGHRS, CDR2 YFSETQ. V shed 5 bases and J shed 0 bases, with 9 bases lying between them. The CDR3: CASRDRSSYNEQFF. The CDR3 region has the DNA TGCGCCAGCAGGGACCGGAGCTCCTACAATGAGCAGTTCTTC.

The chain employs TRBV28 and TRBJ1-2, with no clear D. CDR1 MDHEN and CDR2 SYDVKM come from the germline V gene. The CDR3 consists of 11 residues. Trimming took 6 bases from V and 8 from J, leaving 10 bases between them. The chain's CDR3 is CASRIGWGYTF. The CDR3 DNA follows: TGTGCCAGCAGGATAGGATGGGGCTACACCTTC.